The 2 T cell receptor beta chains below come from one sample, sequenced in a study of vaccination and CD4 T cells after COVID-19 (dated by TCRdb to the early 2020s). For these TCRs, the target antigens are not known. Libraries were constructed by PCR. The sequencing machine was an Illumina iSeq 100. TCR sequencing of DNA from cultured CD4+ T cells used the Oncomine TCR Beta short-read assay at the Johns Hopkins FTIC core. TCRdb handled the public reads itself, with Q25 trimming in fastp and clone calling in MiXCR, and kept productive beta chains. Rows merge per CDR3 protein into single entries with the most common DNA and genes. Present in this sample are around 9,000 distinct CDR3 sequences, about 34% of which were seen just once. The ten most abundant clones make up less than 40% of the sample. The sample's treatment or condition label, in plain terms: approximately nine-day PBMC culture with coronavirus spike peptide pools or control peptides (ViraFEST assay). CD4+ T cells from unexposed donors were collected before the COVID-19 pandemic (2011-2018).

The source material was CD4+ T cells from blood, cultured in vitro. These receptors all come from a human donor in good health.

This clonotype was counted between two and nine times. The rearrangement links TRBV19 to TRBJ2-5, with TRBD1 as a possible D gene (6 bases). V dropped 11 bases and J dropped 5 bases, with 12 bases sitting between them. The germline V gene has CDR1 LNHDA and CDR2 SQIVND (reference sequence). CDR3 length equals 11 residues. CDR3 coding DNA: TGTGCCGTGGGGGCTACGGAGACCCAGTACTTC. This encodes CAVGATETQYF.

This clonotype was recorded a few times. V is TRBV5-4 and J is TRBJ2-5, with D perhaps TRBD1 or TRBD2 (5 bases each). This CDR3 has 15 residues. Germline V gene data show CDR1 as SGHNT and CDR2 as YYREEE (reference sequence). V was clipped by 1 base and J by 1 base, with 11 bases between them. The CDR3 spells CASSLTSGPQETQYF. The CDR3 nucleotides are TGTGCCAGCAGCTTGACCTCGGGACCCCAAGAGACCCAGTACTTC.